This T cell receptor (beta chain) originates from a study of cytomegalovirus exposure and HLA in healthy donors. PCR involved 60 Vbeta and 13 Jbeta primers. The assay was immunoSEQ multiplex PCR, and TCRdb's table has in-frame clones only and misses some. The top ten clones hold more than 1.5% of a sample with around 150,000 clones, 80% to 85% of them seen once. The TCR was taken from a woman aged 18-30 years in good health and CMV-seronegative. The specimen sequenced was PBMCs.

Written as DNA, the CDR3 is TGTGCCAGCAGGGGGGGTCACACAGATACGCAGTATTTT. This encodes CASRGGHTDTQYF. V usage is TRBV2 and J usage is TRBJ2-3; weak D call: TRBD2 (6 bases). Germline loops: CDR1 SNHLY, CDR2 FYNNEI. Trimming removed 6 bases at V and 2 bases at J, with 9 bases between. There are 13 residues in the CDR3.